Listed here is a single TCR beta chain. Its antigen is unidentified. The data originate from a study of T-cell memory formation after mild COVID-19. Overall study context: TCR clusters were mostly confined to one donor each.

Amplification by 5'RACE using constant-segment primers produced TCR alpha and TCR beta cDNA libraries that carried sample barcodes and UMIs. MiXCR, applied by TCRdb to the 5' RACE reads, yields one record per CDR3 protein. The table lists 450,000 to 650,000 distinct CDR3 sequences, 20% of them singletons. General observations from the study: Contracting clones from day 15 to 85 had balanced CD4/CD8; later expanders favoured CD4+. Pre-infection memory harbored some responding clones, suggesting cross-reactive memory joined.

Germline lookup yields CDR1 MNHEY and CDR2 SMNVEV (reference sequence). The trim removed 8 bases at V and 1 base at J, leaving 7 bases unmatched. This CDR3 is built from 16 residues. The source material was PBMCs or a T cell subset sorted from them (not recorded which). V gene TRBV27 combines with J gene TRBJ2-7; 14 nucleotides agree with TRBD2. The TCR sequence derives from an adult woman who had mild COVID-19 (a few samples of this study predate the infection). Cell type and time point are not known. Here the CDR3 DNA reads TGTGCCAGCGGGACTAGCGGGAGAAAATGGTCCTACGAGCAGTACTTC. This codes for CASGTSGRKWSYEQYF.